This T cell receptor (beta chain) was sequenced during a study of regulatory T cells in long-lasting Graves disease. For the study at large: Graves' patients diagnosed newly had used antithyroid drugs under 3 months.

Stated time point: newly diagnosed GD, antithyroid drugs for less than 3 months. The authors made the TCR library using RNA they extracted from PBMCs. In each case, Graves' disease was diagnosed per American Thyroid Association guidelines. Tubes containing EDTA received 8 to 9.5 milliliters of drawn peripheral blood. Germline lookup yields CDR1 SGHTA and CDR2 FQGNSA. The CDR3 has 13 amino acids. Trimming pared 8 bases from V and 5 bases from J, leaving 13 bases between. This clonotype showed up just a few times. With iRepertoire HTBI primers and Arm-PCR of CDR3 regions, TCR beta libraries were built. Per the original methods: Detected in the samples were just over 60 TRBV and approximately 14 TRBJ segments. TCRdb re-analysed the multiplex PCR reads in MiXCR, keeping a single row per CDR3 protein. Here the V and J calls rest on TCRdb's processing, not on the authors' analysis. The data show about 310,000 distinct CDR3 sequences, 18% seen once.

The V and J genes are TRBV7-2 and TRBJ2-1; unclear D gene. The origin of this receptor is a female donor with Graves disease. This sample comprised peripheral blood mononuclear cells (PBMCs), obtained at new diagnosis, from a patient treated with antithyroid drugs. CDR3 DNA sequence: TGTGCCAGCTGGACGGGCGTGGACAATGAGCAGTTCTTC. Translating gives CASWTGVDNEQFF.